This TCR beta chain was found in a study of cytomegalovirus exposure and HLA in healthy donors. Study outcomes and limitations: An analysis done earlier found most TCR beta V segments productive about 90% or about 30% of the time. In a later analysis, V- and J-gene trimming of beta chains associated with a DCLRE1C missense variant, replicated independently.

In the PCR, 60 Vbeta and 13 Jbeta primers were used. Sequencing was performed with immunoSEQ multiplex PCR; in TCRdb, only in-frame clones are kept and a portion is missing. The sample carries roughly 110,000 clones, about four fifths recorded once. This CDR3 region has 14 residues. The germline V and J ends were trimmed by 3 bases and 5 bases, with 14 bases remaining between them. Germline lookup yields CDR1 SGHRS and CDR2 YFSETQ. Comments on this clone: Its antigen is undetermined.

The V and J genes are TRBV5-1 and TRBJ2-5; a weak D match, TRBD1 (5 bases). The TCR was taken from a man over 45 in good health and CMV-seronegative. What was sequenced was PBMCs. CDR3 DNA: TGCGCCAGCAGCTCGGCCAGGGTCGGGGAGACCCAGTACTTC. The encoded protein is CASSSARVGETQYF. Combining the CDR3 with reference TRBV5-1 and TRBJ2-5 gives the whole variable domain KAGVTQTPRYLIKTRGQQVTLSCSPISGHRSVSWYQQTPGQGLQFLFEYFSETQRNKGNFPGRFSGRQFSNSRSEMNVSTLELGDSALYLCASSSARVGETQYFGPGTRLLVL.